The subject of this entry is one TCR beta chain. Antigen unknown. This entry comes from a study of cytomegalovirus exposure and HLA in healthy donors. General study results and limits: Sequencing depth across donors, presence/absence analyses assumed, was roughly uniform.

The CDR3 has 16 amino acids. The ends lost 5 bases at V and 1 base at J; junction bases unmatched: 9. CDR1 is LNHDA and CDR2 is SQIVND in the germline V gene (reference sequence). Amplification used 60 Vbeta primers and 13 Jbeta primers. Profiling relied on immunoSEQ multiplex PCR, and the TCRdb table lists in-frame clones only, not all of them. Of about 110,000 clones in the sample, around four fifths were seen once. Sequencing used PBMCs. This sequence joins TRBV19 and TRBJ2-3, with TRBD2 matching 7 bases. The sequence was obtained from a man aged 45 to 65 in good health and CMV-seronegative. CDR3 loop: CASSDPYAGGTDTQYF. The CDR3 nucleotides read TGTGCCAGTAGTGACCCATACGCGGGGGGCACAGATACGCAGTATTTT.